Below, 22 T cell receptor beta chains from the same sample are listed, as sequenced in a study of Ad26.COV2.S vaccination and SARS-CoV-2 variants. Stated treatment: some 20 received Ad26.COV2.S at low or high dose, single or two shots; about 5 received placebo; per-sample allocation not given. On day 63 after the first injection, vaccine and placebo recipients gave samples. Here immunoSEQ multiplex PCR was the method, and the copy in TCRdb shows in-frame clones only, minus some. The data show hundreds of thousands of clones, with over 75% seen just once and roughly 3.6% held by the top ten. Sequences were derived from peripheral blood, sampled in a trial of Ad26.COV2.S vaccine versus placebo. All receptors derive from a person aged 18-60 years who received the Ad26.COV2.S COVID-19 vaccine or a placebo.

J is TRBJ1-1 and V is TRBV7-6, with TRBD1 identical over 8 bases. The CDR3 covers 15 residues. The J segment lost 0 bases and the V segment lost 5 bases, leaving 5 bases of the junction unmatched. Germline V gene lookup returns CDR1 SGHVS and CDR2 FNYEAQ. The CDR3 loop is CASSPRTGLNTEAFF. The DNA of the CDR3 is TGTGCCAGCAGCCCAAGGACAGGGTTGAACACTGAAGCTTTCTTT. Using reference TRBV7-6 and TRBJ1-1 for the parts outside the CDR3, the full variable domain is GAGVSQSPRYKVTKRGQDVALRCDPISGHVSLYWYRQALGQGPEFLTYFNYEAQQDKSGLPNDRFSAERPEGSISTLTIQRTEQRDSAMYRCASSPRTGLNTEAFFGQGTRLTVV.

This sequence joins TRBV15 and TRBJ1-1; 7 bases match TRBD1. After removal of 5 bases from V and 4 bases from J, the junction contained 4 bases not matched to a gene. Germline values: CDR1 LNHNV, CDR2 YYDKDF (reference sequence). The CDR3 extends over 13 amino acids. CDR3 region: CATSAHRGTEAFF. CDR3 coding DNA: TGTGCCACCAGCGCCCACAGGGGCACTGAAGCTTTCTTT.

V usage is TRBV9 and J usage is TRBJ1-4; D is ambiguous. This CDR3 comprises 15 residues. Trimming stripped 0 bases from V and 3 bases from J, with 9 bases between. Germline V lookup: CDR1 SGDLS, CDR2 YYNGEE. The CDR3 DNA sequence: TGTGCCAGCAGCGTAGGCCCAGTGGCTAATGAAAAACTGTTTTTT. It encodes CASSVGPVANEKLFF. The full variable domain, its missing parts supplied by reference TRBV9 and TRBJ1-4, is DSGVTQTPKHLITATGQRVTLRCSPRSGDLSVYWYQQSLDQGLQFLIQYYNGEERAKGNILERFSAQQFPDLHSELNLSSLELGDSALYFCASSVGPVANEKLFFGSGTQLSVL.

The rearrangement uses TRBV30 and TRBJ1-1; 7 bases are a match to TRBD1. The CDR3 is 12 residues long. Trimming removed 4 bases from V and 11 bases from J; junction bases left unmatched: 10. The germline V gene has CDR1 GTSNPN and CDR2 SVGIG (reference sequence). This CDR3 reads CAWIVTGVRAFF. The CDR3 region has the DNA TGTGCCTGGATAGTTACAGGGGTTAGGGCTTTCTTT.

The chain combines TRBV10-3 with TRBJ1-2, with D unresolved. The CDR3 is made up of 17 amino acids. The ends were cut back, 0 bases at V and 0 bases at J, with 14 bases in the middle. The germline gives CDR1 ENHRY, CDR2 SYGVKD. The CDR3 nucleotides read TGTGCCATCAGTGAGTCCCTCGGATCAAATACTAACTATGGCTACACCTTC. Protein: CAISESLGSNTNYGYTF.

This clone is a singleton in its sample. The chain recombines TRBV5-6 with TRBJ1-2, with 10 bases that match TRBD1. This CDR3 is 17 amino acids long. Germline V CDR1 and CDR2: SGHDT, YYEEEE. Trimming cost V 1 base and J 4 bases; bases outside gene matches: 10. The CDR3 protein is CASSLPRQGAQAYGYTF. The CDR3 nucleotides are TGTGCCAGCAGCTTGCCGAGACAGGGGGCGCAGGCCTATGGCTACACCTTC.

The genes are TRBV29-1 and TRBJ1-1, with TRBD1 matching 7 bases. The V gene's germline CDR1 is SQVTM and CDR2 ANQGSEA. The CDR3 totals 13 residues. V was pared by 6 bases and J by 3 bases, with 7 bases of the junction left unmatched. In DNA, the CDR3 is TGCAGCGTCTTAGGGGGCGAATACACTGAAGCTTTCTTT. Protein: CSVLGGEYTEAFF. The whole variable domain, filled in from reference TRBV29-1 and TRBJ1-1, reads SAVISQKPSRDICQRGTSLTIQCQVDSQVTMMFWYRQQPGQSLTLIATANQGSEATYESGFVIDKFPISRPNLTFSTLTVSNMSPEDSSIYLCSVLGGEYTEAFFGQGTRLTVV.

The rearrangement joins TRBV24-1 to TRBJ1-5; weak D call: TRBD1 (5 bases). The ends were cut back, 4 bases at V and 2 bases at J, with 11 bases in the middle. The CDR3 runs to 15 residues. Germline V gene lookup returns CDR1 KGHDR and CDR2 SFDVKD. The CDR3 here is CATSEGGGGNQPQHF. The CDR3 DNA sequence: TGTGCCACCAGTGAGGGGGGAGGTGGCAATCAGCCCCAGCATTTT.

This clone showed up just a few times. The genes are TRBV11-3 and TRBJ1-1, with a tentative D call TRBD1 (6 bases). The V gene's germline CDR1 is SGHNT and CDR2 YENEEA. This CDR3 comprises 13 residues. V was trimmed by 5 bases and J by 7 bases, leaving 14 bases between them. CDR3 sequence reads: CASSRTAEIEAFF. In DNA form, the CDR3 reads TGTGCCAGCAGCCGGACAGCCGAAATTGAAGCTTTCTTT. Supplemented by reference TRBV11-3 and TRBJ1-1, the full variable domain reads EAGVVQSPRYKIIEKKQPVAFWCNPISGHNTLYWYLQNLGQGPELLIRYENEEAVDDSQLPKDRFSAERLKGVDSTLKIQPAELGDSAVYLCASSRTAEIEAFFGQGTRLTVV.

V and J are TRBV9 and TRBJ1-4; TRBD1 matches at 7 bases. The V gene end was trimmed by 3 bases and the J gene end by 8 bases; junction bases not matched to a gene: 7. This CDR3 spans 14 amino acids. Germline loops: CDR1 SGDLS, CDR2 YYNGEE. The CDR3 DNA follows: TGTGCCAGCAGCGGACAGGGCGGTGGCGAAAAACTGTTTTTT. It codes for CASSGQGGGEKLFF.

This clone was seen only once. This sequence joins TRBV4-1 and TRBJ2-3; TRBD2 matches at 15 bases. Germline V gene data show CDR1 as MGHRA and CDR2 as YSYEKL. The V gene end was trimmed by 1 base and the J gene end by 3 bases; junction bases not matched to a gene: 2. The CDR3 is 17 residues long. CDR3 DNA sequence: TGCGCCAGCAGCCAAGGGACTAGCGGGGGGGCAACAGATACGCAGTATTTT. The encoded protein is CASSQGTSGGATDTQYF.

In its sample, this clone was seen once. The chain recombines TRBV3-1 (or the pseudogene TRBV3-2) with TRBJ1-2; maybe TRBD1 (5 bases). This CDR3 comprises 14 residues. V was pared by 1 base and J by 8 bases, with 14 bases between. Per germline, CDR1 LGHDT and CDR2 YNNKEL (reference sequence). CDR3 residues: CASSQGLVRTGYTF. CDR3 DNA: TGTGCCAGCAGCCAAGGGTTGGTCAGGACAGGCTACACCTTC.

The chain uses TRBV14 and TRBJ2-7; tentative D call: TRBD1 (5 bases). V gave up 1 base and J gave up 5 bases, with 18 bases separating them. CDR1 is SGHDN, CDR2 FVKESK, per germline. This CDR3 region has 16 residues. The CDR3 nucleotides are TGTGCCAGCAGCCAAGGCACCAGCAGGACATTAGACGAGCAGTACTTC. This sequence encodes CASSQGTSRTLDEQYF.

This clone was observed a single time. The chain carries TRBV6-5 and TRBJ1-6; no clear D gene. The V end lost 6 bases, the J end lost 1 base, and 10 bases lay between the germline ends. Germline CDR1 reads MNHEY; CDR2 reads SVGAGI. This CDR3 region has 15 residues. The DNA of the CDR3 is TGTGCCAGCAGGTTGGGAATATCCTATAATTCACCCCTCCACTTT. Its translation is CASRLGISYNSPLHF.

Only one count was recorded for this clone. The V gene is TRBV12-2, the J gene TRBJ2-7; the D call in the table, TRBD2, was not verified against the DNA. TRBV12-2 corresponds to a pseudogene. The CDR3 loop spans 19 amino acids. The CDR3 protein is CASRAKREFSGDPPYEQYF. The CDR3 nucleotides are TGTGCAAGTCGCGCCAAGAGGGAATTCAGCGGGGACCCACCCTACGAGCAGTACTTC.

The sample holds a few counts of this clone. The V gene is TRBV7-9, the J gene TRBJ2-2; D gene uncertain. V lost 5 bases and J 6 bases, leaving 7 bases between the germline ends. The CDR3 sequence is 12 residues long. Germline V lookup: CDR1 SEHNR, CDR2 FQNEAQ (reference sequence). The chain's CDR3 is CASSALAGELFF. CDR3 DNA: TGTGCCAGCAGCGCCCTTGCCGGGGAGCTGTTTTTT.

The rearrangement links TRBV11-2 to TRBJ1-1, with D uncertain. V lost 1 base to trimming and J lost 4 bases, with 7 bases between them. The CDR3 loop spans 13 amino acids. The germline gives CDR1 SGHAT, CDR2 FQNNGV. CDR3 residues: CASSLGSGTEAFF. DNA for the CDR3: TGTGCCAGCAGCTTAGGGAGTGGCACTGAAGCTTTCTTT.

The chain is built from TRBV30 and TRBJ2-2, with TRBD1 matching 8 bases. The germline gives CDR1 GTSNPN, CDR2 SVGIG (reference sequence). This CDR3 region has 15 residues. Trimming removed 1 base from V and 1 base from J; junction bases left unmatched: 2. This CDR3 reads CAWSDGTGNTGELFF. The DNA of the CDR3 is TGTGCCTGGAGTGACGGGACAGGGAACACCGGGGAGCTGTTTTTT. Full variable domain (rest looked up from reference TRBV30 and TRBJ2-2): SQTIHQWPATLVQPVGSPLSLECTVEGTSNPNLYWYRQAAGRGLQLLFYSVGIGQISSEVPQNLSASRPQDRQFILSSKKLLLSDSGFYLCAWSDGTGNTGELFFGEGSRLTVL.

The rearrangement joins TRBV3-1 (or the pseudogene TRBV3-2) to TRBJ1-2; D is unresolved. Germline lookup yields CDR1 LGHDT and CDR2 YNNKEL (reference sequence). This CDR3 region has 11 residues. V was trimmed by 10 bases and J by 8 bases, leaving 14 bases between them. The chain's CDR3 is CATERGGGYTF. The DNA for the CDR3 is TGTGCCACCGAGCGGGGTGGGGGCTACACCTTC.

The CDR3 DNA is TGTGCCAGCAGTTACGATCGGTTACAGGGGGCCGTATCCCTCCACTTT. The encoded protein is CASSYDRLQGAVSLHF. The chain combines TRBV6-6 with TRBJ1-6; 9 bases agree with TRBD1. The V and J ends lost 2 bases and 14 bases, in that order; junction bases with no gene match: 13. The CDR3 is 16 amino acids. CDR1 and CDR2 (germline): MNHNY, SVGAGI (reference sequence).

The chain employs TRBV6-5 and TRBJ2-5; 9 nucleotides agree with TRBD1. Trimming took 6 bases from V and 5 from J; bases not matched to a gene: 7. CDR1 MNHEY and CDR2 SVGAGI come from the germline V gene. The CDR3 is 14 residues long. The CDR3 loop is CASRLRDRAETQYF. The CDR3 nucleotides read TGTGCCAGCAGACTCCGGGACAGGGCTGAGACCCAGTACTTC.

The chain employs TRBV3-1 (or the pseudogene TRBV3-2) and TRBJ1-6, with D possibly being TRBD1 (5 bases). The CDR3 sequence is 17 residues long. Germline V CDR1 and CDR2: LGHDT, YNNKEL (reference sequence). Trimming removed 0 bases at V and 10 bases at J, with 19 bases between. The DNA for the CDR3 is TGTGCCAGCAGCCAAGATCGTGGCCCGACAGCGGACTCACCCCTCCACTTT. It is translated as CASSQDRGPTADSPLHF.